This section outlines one TCR beta chain sequence together with its context. No cognate antigen has been identified for it. No base-level quality is on record; no much larger clone is a single base apart. These data originate in a study of blood T cell repertoires in COVID-19 (dated by TCRdb to 2018 to 2020). Background on the whole study: The collaborator samples originated in the United States, Italy and Spain and spanned the acute and convalescent phases of COVID-19. The dataset comprised deeply sampled blood TCRbeta repertoires from subjects exposed to, actively infected with, or recovered from COVID-19. The repertoires were made available in a free public database intended to serve as a resource for research on the immune response to SARS-CoV-2. The prospective study material was composed of cDNA or gDNA derived from T cells, B-cell-depleted T cells, or PBMCs. HLA class I and class II types, where available, came from metadata supplied by the sample provider rather than from assay-based typing. Samples were obtained from the ongoing ImmuneRACE study (first 160 participants) and from roughly 1,300 subjects provided by 6 global collaborators. Nearly every sample came with metadata listing a de-identified subject ID, COVID-19 status, age in years and sex.

The CDR3 covers 15 residues, taking in both the cysteine and the phenylalanine. Only the CDR3 part of the read is kept: 45 bases, read in frame from the first base. V sheds 7 bases and J sheds 5 bases, leaving 17 bases between their ends. Reading the germline V gene (reference sequence) gives CDR1 LNHDA and CDR2 SQIVND. TCRbeta CDR3 regions were amplified from genomic DNA using the immunoSEQ Assay, a bias-controlled multiplex PCR. As for the original processing: Within the assay, amplification of reference gene primers was used to estimate how many nucleated cells each sample contained. Sequence reads were collapsed and filtered to measure the absolute abundance of every unique TCRbeta CDR3 rearrangement. For each sample, productive Simpson clonality was calculated by taking the square root of Simpson's diversity index across productive rearrangements. TCRdb took over this immuneACCESS table, retaining in-frame rearrangements with V and J assigned. Such tables are incomplete; in checked studies, under half of the missing clones stem from an unresolved V gene, and the remainder is unexplained. That table supplies the V and J calls and clone size; D and trimming were determined from the DNA. The sample data list hundreds of thousands of clones, and roughly 85% of these were observed just once. The leading ten clones occupy 3% of the sample.

Study-level results and caveats: Clinical and demographic metadata were provided uncurated, with the amount varying by source and participant.

Whole blood was collected in K2EDTA tubes by collaborating institutions according to the institutions' own protocols. Collaborator samples were shipped for TCRbeta analysis as frozen whole blood, isolated PBMCs, or DNA extracted from either sample type. The sequence was obtained from a man younger than 35 with active or convalescent COVID-19. The rearranged segments are TRBV19 and TRBJ2-2; a weak D assignment points to TRBD2 (6 bases agree). Specimen: peripheral blood. The base sequence is TGTGCCAGTAACTGGGGACGGAGGGGAACCGGGGAGCTGTTTTTT. Its coded protein is CASNWGRRGTGELFF.